Listed below are T cell receptor beta chains from one sample, sequenced in a study of T-cell memory formation after mild COVID-19. TCRdb used MiXCR to reprocess the 5' RACE reads, holding one entry per CDR3 protein. The sample carries tens of thousands of distinct CDR3 sequences, about 13% recorded once. Material for sequencing was PBMCs or a T cell subset sorted from them (not recorded which). The receptors stem from a young man who had mild COVID-19 (a few samples of this study predate the infection). Cell type and time point are not known. Both conserved end residues are part of each CDR3. Each record gives: clone size, J gene, V gene, D gene, CDR3 DNA, CDR3 protein. D genes are given only for firm matches. Not all rows give a size; the values are once, few, many and, for expanded clones, a class.

few TRBJ2-7 TRBV12-3/TRBV12-4 NA TGTGCCAGCAGTCCCCATTTGCGCTTATCCTACGAGCAGTACTTC CASSPHLRLSYEQYF
NA TRBJ1-1 TRBV7-8 NA TGTGCCAGCAGCTACCCCGGGGTGGCTGAAGCTTTCTTT CASSYPGVAEAFF
NA TRBJ2-5 TRBV2 NA TGTGCCAGCAGTGAAGGCGGGCCCCAGTACTTC CASSEGGPQYF
NA TRBJ2-3 TRBV3-1 NA TGTGCCAGCAGCCAGGGGATTAGCACAGATACGCAGTATTTT CASSQGISTDTQYF
few TRBJ2-2 TRBV6-6 NA TGTGCCAGCAGTTACGAGTACACCGGGGAGCTGTTTTTT CASSYEYTGELFF
few TRBJ1-5 TRBV20-1 TRBD1 TGCAGTGCTAGCCCCGACAGGGCGAATCAGCCCCAGCATTTT CSASPDRANQPQHF
NA TRBJ2-5 TRBV7-9 NA TGTGCCAGCAGCCACGGTCGTACCCAGTACTTC CASSHGRTQYF
NA TRBJ2-4 TRBV23-1 TRBD1 TGCGCCAGCAGTCAAACCAGGACAGGGAAAAACATTCAGTACTTC CASSQTRTGKNIQYF
few TRBJ2-7 TRBV7-2 NA TGTGCCAGCAGCTTCATAGGGGGGACATCCTCCTACGAGCAGTACTTC CASSFIGGTSSYEQYF
NA TRBJ2-2 TRBV7-2 TRBD2 TGTGCCAGCAACCCCTCTGAGAGCGGGGGGAACACCGGGGAGCTGTTTTTT CASNPSESGGNTGELFF
NA TRBJ1-2 TRBV5-1 NA TGCGCCAGCAGCTTGGTCTCACCGAATACTAACTATGGCTACACCTTC CASSLVSPNTNYGYTF
NA TRBJ2-1 TRBV27 TRBD2 TGCACCAGCAGTTTCGATGCTAGCGGGGATTACAATGAGCAGTTCTTC CTSSFDASGDYNEQFF
few TRBJ1-1 TRBV5-1 TRBD1 TGCGCCAGCAGCTTGTCAGGGACAGGGAACACTGAAGCTTTCTTT CASSLSGTGNTEAFF
NA TRBJ1-5 TRBV7-2 NA TGTGCCAGCAGCTTATTAGGGAGCGCCGAGCTTGTTTTT CASSLLGSAELVF
many TRBJ2-5 TRBV10-2 NA TGCGCCAGCAGGGACTTCCAAGAGACCCAGTACTTC CASRDFQETQYF
few TRBJ1-6 TRBV29-1 NA TGCAGCGTTGATCCCGGGGGAGGTTCACCCCTCCACTTT CSVDPGGGSPLHF
few TRBJ2-1 TRBV27 TRBD2 TGTGCCAGCATAGGTTTCAGCGGGGGTCTCTACAATGAGCAGTTCTTC CASIGFSGGLYNEQFF
NA TRBJ2-3 TRBV11-2 NA TGTGCCAGCAGCGGGCACGGCGGAGCCACAGATACGCAGTATTTT CASSGHGGATDTQYF
NA TRBJ1-1 TRBV6-1 NA TGTGCCAGCAGGCCCCATGGGAAAACGAACACTGAAGCTTTCTTT CASRPHGKTNTEAFF
NA TRBJ2-7 TRBV7-9 NA TGTGCCAGCAGCTTGCTCTCGGGCGACGAGCAGTACTTC CASSLLSGDEQYF
NA TRBJ2-1 TRBV2 NA TGTGCCAGCAACCCTTCAGCGTCGAGCGCCCCGTCCAATGAGCAGTTCTTC CASNPSASSAPSNEQFF
many TRBJ2-7 TRBV12-3/TRBV12-4 NA TGTGCCAGCAGTTCCCGAGCGGGCGAGCAGTACTTC CASSSRAGEQYF
few TRBJ2-7 TRBV10-3 NA TGTGCCATCAAGACAGGCCACGAGCAGTACTTC CAIKTGHEQYF
few TRBJ2-1 TRBV7-8 NA TGTGCCAGCAGCCCTACCGGTGGCGAGCAGTTCTTC CASSPTGGEQFF
NA TRBJ1-1 TRBV30 NA TGTGCCTGGGAGCAGGCAGCCAGTGAAGCTTTCTTT CAWEQAASEAFF
many TRBJ1-6 TRBV10-2 NA TGCGCCAGCAGTGTTCTTGCACCCAATAATTCACCCCTCCACTTT CASSVLAPNNSPLHF
NA TRBJ2-3 TRBV30 TRBD2 TGTGCCTTGAAGCGGGATTCGATGTCAGATACGCAGTATTTT CALKRDSMSDTQYF
many TRBJ1-1 TRBV7-6 TRBD1 TGTGCCAGCAGCCTGGGACAGTACACTGAAGCTTTCTTT CASSLGQYTEAFF
NA TRBJ2-3 TRBV12-3/TRBV12-4 TRBD2 TGTGCCAGCACCCCCGGGACTAGCTCGAGCACAGATACGCAGTATTTT CASTPGTSSSTDTQYF